This T cell receptor (beta chain) was retrieved from a study of human T cells and chemical hapten exposure. Study results and limitations: Versus controls, significantly more large CDR3 similarity clusters arose from expanded TCRs.

TCRdb itself ran the RACE reads through MiXCR, one entry per CDR3 protein. The sample has over 75,000 distinct CDR3 sequences; around 9.9% are singletons. CDR3 length: 15 amino acids. Germline trimming cut 5 bases from V and 4 bases from J; bases unmatched to any gene: 8. Germline CDR1 reads SEHNR; CDR2 reads FQNEAQ (reference sequence). About this clonotype: Its target is unknown.

The time point was: patch test 3, about 24 weeks after DPC sensitization. Regarding treatment: therapeutic diphenylcyclopropenone sensitization with weekly scalp DPC. This chain connects TRBV7-9 to TRBJ2-1, with 7 bases fitting TRBD2. The receptor's source is a woman between 25 and 40 years old with alopecia areata. Some clones in this sample may be carry-over from other donors' samples. The specimen was whole blood, collected in connection with sensitization to the hapten diphenylcyclopropenone (DPC). The CDR3 DNA reads as TGTGCCAGCAGCGGGAGGGGCGGGAGTTACAATGAGCAGTTCTTC. It codes for CASSGRGGSYNEQFF.